One and the same sample provided the 16 T cell receptor beta chains below, sequenced in a study of T cells after yellow fever vaccination. MiXCR was run by TCRdb on the 5' RACE reads, yielding one entry per CDR3 protein. The sample includes under 600,000 distinct CDR3 sequences, approximately 13% seen only once; the top ten take about 14%. The sequencing here drew on PBMCs, taken on the day of the yellow fever booster vaccination. These receptors all come from a man under 40 who received the YFV17D yellow fever vaccine.

This chain connects TRBV5-1 to TRBJ2-6, with TRBD2 matching over 7 bases. Germline lookup yields CDR1 SGHRS and CDR2 YFSETQ. The CDR3 contains 14 residues. J gave up 2 bases and V 6 bases, and 2 bases lay outside the gene matches. The CDR3 reads CASTLAAGANVLTF. The CDR3 nucleotides read TGCGCCAGCACCCTAGCGGCTGGGGCCAACGTCCTGACTTTC.

This clonotype was detected only a few times. J is TRBJ2-7 and V is TRBV4-3, with D tentatively TRBD1 or TRBD2 (5 bases each). This CDR3 has 16 residues. The V end was cut by 1 base, the J end by 6 bases, with 19 bases between. Germline V gives CDR1 LGHNA, CDR2 YSLEER. The CDR3 DNA sequence: TGCGCCAGCAGCCAAGTAGACGGAGAGGGGAACCGCGAGCAGTACTTC. Translated: CASSQVDGEGNREQYF.

The CDR3 nucleotides are TGCAGTGCTAGGGACGCAGCTAACTATGGCTACACCTTC. Its protein is CSARDAANYGYTF. The rearrangement uses TRBV20-1 and TRBJ1-2; D ambiguous. V shed 3 bases and J shed 0 bases, with 8 bases lying between them. Per the germline V gene, CDR1 is DFQATT and CDR2 is SNEGSKA (reference sequence). The length of the CDR3 is 13 residues.

The chain uses TRBV9 and TRBJ1-2; 9 bases are a match to TRBD1. CDR1 SGDLS and CDR2 YYNGEE come from the germline V gene. The J segment lost 2 bases and the V segment lost 3 bases, leaving 5 bases of the junction unmatched. The CDR3 consists of 15 residues. CDR3: CASSAAGQGNYGYTF. In DNA form, the CDR3 reads TGTGCCAGCAGCGCCGCCGGACAGGGGAACTATGGCTACACCTTC.

This clonotype has a handful of counts. V usage is TRBV19 and J usage is TRBJ2-7, with D hard to call. Trimming took 0 bases from V and 9 from J, leaving 12 bases between them. The CDR3 has 13 amino acids. Germline CDR1 is LNHDA and CDR2 is SQIVND (reference sequence). CDR3 sequence (DNA): TGTGCCAGTAGTATAGAACCCCTTACGACGCAGTACTTC. This translates into CASSIEPLTTQYF.

The genes are TRBV5-1 and TRBJ1-1; no firm D call. In germline, CDR1 is SGHRS, CDR2 YFSETQ. The CDR3 totals 17 residues. V was trimmed by 0 bases and J by 5 bases, leaving 20 bases between them. The CDR3 DNA reads as TGCGCCAGCAGCTTGGAATTGACCGCCAGAGTTGGTACTGAAGCTTTCTTT. This encodes CASSLELTARVGTEAFF. The full variable domain, in which reference TRBV5-1 and TRBJ1-1 provide the parts outside the CDR3, is KAGVTQTPRYLIKTRGQQVTLSCSPISGHRSVSWYQQTPGQGLQFLFEYFSETQRNKGNFPGRFSGRQFSNSRSEMNVSTLELGDSALYLCASSLELTARVGTEAFFGQGTRLTVV.

This clonotype was picked up a small number of times. This chain joins TRBV5-1 and TRBJ1-1; D call uncertain. The CDR3 covers 14 residues. With 4 bases removed from V and 3 bases from J, the gap between germline ends came to 13 bases. Per germline, CDR1 SGHRS and CDR2 YFSETQ. CDR3 DNA: TGCGCCAGCAGCGCAAGGAACGGATACACTGAAGCTTTCTTT. The encoded protein is CASSARNGYTEAFF.

This clonotype was detected many times. CDR3 in amino acids: CASSSLTRTQETQYF. CDR3 nucleotides: TGTGCCAGCAGCTCCTTAACTAGGACCCAAGAGACCCAGTACTTC. The rearrangement uses TRBV5-6 and TRBJ2-5; a possible D gene is TRBD2 (5 bases). V gave up 3 bases and J gave up 1 base, with 13 bases separating them. CDR1 and CDR2 (germline): SGHDT, YYEEEE. The CDR3 has 15 amino acids.

The J gene is TRBJ2-7, the V gene TRBV15; D uncertain. Deletions cut 3 bases from V and 3 bases from J, with 18 bases between. CDR1 LNHNV and CDR2 YYDKDF come from the germline V gene (reference sequence). The CDR3 contains 16 residues. The CDR3 reads CATSSTLSLGNYEQYF. The DNA for the CDR3 is TGTGCCACCAGCAGTACCCTAAGTTTAGGGAACTACGAGCAGTACTTC.

The gene calls are TRBV20-1 and TRBJ2-1; the D is unclear. V was cut by 5 bases and J by 3 bases, with 14 bases left in between. The CDR3 spans 14 residues. CDR1 and CDR2 from the germline V gene are DFQATT and SNEGSKA (reference sequence). CDR3 loop: CSAPSGIVYNEQFF. The CDR3 nucleotides read TGCAGTGCTCCCAGTGGGATAGTCTACAATGAGCAGTTCTTC.

This chain joins TRBV3-1 and TRBJ1-5; possibly TRBD1 for D (5 bases). Germline V gene data show CDR1 as LGHDT and CDR2 as YNNKEL (reference sequence). The CDR3 is made up of 15 amino acids. V was cut by 1 base and J by 2 bases, with 9 bases left in between. The CDR3 spells CASSQGGGGNQPQHF. The CDR3 DNA follows: TGTGCCAGCAGCCAAGGGGGGGGGGGCAATCAGCCCCAGCATTTT.

V gene TRBV20-1 combines with J gene TRBJ1-1, with D unresolved. The length of the CDR3 is 13 residues. The V gene lost 3 bases and the J gene lost 3 bases, with 11 bases spanning the gap. The germline CDR1 and CDR2 sequences are DFQATT and SNEGSKA (reference sequence). CDR3 amino acids: CSARESVDTEAFF. Here the CDR3 DNA reads TGCAGTGCTAGGGAATCTGTTGACACTGAAGCTTTCTTT.

J is TRBJ2-1 and V is TRBV11-2; 9 bases map to TRBD2. CDR3 size: 18 residues. CDR1 is SGHAT, CDR2 FQNNGV, per germline. J lost 1 base, V lost 0 bases, and 7 bases had no gene match. DNA of the CDR3: TGTGCCAGCAGCTTAGAGGGGCTAGCGGGGACATCCTACAATGAGCAGTTCTTC. Its translation: CASSLEGLAGTSYNEQFF.

The rearrangement links TRBV7-9 to TRBJ2-7; tentatively, D is TRBD1 (5 bases). The CDR3 covers 13 residues. The V gene's germline CDR1 is SEHNR and CDR2 FQNEAQ (reference sequence). The V end lost 6 bases, the J end lost 4 bases, and 13 bases lay between the germline ends. The CDR3 loop is CASRGPVGYEQYF. For the CDR3, the DNA is TGTGCCAGCAGGGGGCCGGTGGGTTACGAGCAGTACTTC.

The chain combines TRBV27 with TRBJ2-3, with 9 bases that match TRBD2. V lost 5 bases and J lost 7; bases outside the gene matches: 7. The CDR3 has 14 amino acids. Looked up from germline, CDR1 is MNHEY and CDR2 is SMNVEV (reference sequence). CDR3 residues: CASSQASGTYTQYF. DNA of the CDR3: TGTGCCAGCAGTCAAGCTAGCGGGACCTATACGCAGTATTTT.

The chain joins TRBV7-6 to TRBJ2-7; 7 nucleotides match TRBD2. Losses at the gene ends were 5 bases for V and 3 bases for J; bases not matched to a gene: 4. Germline CDR1 and CDR2: SGHVS and FNYEAQ. CDR3 length equals 13 residues. The CDR3 DNA reads as TGTGCCAGCAGCACCCGGGACTACTACGAGCAGTACTTC. It translates to CASSTRDYYEQYF.